Below, 22 T cell receptor beta chains from the same sample are listed, as sequenced in a study of shared clonotypes between healthy human individuals. TCRdb keeps only in-frame clones here, not all; method: immunoSEQ multiplex PCR. Here the sample spans more than 2,000,000 clones, approximately 93% being singletons. The sequenced sample was naive CD4+ T cells from PBMCs. Subset denoted: CD45RA+ positively selected. Receptor source: a man aged 18 to 30 in good health. Some clones in this sample may be carry-over from other donors' samples.

The chain is built from TRBV18 and TRBJ2-3; either TRBD1 or TRBD2 may fit D (5 bases each). Germline V gives CDR1 KGHSH, CDR2 LQKENI. This CDR3 region has 15 residues. The V end lost 4 bases, the J end lost 0 bases, and 11 bases lay between the germline ends. CDR3 coding DNA: TGTGCCAGCTCACAACTGGGACGTAGCACAGATACGCAGTATTTT. It codes for CASSQLGRSTDTQYF.

The chain has TRBV29-1 and TRBJ2-5, with D hard to call. The length of the CDR3 is 15 residues. Trimming stripped 4 bases from V and 0 bases from J, with 15 bases between. CDR1 is SQVTM and CDR2 is ANQGSEA in the germline V gene. In DNA, the CDR3 is TGCAGCGTTGGAACCCGACGGTGGTACCAAGAGACCCAGTACTTC. Protein sequence: CSVGTRRWYQETQYF.

The J gene is TRBJ2-1, the V gene TRBV28, with 7 nucleotides matching TRBD1. The V gene's germline CDR1 is MDHEN and CDR2 SYDVKM. CDR3 size: 17 residues. The junction had 15 bases not matched to a gene; V was cut back by 5 bases and J by 5 bases. The CDR3: CASSQGTVAFRNNEQFF. CDR3 coding DNA: TGTGCCAGCAGTCAGGGGACAGTCGCCTTTCGGAACAATGAGCAGTTCTTC.

The rearrangement links TRBV5-8 to TRBJ1-2; 11 bases are a match to TRBD1. The J segment lost 8 bases and the V segment lost 2 bases, leaving 8 bases of the junction unmatched. Germline CDR1 and CDR2: SGHTS and YDEGEE. CDR3 size: 15 residues. Here the CDR3 reads CASSFKGQGAAGYTF. CDR3 DNA sequence: TGTGCCAGCAGCTTCAAAGGACAGGGGGCCGCCGGCTACACCTTC.

V and J are TRBV28 and TRBJ2-1, with 7 bases identical to TRBD2. V shed 7 bases and J 1 base; nucleotides not matched to a gene: 7. In germline, CDR1 is MDHEN, CDR2 SYDVKM. This CDR3 spans 15 amino acids. The CDR3 DNA sequence: TGTGCCAGCACCATGGGACTACTTTCCTACAATGAGCAGTTCTTC. Protein: CASTMGLLSYNEQFF.

This clone is a singleton in its sample. This chain links TRBV28 with TRBJ2-7; the match to TRBD1 covers 10 bases. V was pared by 6 bases and J by 6 bases, with 8 bases of the junction left unmatched. CDR3 length: 14 amino acids. Germline V CDR1 and CDR2: MDHEN, SYDVKM. DNA for the CDR3: TGTGCCAGCAGATATCCGGGACAGGGGTTCGAGCAGTACTTC. Protein sequence: CASRYPGQGFEQYF.

This chain links TRBV28 with TRBJ2-7; a possible D gene is TRBD2 (5 bases). Trimming left V 0 bases short and J 6 bases short, with 12 bases between. CDR3 length: 14 residues. The germline CDR1 and CDR2 sequences are MDHEN and SYDVKM. The CDR3 DNA reads TGTGCCAGCAGTTTATGGGGGAGCGTAGGCGAGCAGTACTTC. It yields the protein CASSLWGSVGEQYF.

The chain couples TRBV28 to TRBJ1-5; a weak D match, TRBD1 (6 bases). The V gene lost 3 bases and the J gene lost 7 bases, with 16 bases spanning the gap. CDR3 length: 15 amino acids. Germline V lookup: CDR1 MDHEN, CDR2 SYDVKM. The CDR3 nucleotides read TGTGCCAGCAGTTTTGGTCTACAGGGAGACCAGCCCCAGCATTTT. Translated, it gives CASSFGLQGDQPQHF.

The CDR3 region is CASSSGTGIPYMNTEAFF. The CDR3 DNA reads TGTGCCAGCAGTTCCGGGACAGGGATACCCTATATGAACACTGAAGCTTTCTTT. The chain joins TRBV28 to TRBJ1-1, with 9 bases that match TRBD1. V lost 4 bases, J lost 0 bases, and 12 bases stayed unmatched. Germline assignment: CDR1 MDHEN and CDR2 SYDVKM. The CDR3 is made up of 18 amino acids. Supplemented by reference TRBV28 and TRBJ1-1, the full variable domain reads DVKVTQSSRYLVKRTGEKVFLECVQDMDHENMFWYRQDPGLGLRLIYFSYDVKMKEKGDIPEGYSVSREKKERFSLILESASTNQTSMYLCASSSGTGIPYMNTEAFFGQGTRLTVV.

This clone came up a few times. The chain uses TRBV4-2 and TRBJ1-5; unclear D gene. The germline CDR1 and CDR2 sequences are LGHNA and YNFKEQ. V was cut by 0 bases and J by 7 bases, with 10 bases left in between. This CDR3 spans 14 amino acids. CDR3: CASSQDQERQPQHF. The CDR3 DNA is TGTGCCAGCAGCCAAGATCAGGAGCGGCAGCCCCAGCATTTT.

The V and J genes are TRBV4-2 and TRBJ1-1, with no clear D. This CDR3 has 15 amino acids. Germline values: CDR1 LGHNA, CDR2 YNFKEQ. V was clipped by 0 bases and J by 2 bases, with 10 bases between them. CDR3 sequence reads: CASSQDRAGNTEAFF. The CDR3 bases are TGTGCCAGCAGCCAAGATCGGGCGGGAAACACTGAAGCTTTCTTT.

This clone was observed once. This chain joins TRBV7-2 and TRBJ2-7, with TRBD2 identical over 7 bases. The CDR3 is made up of 15 amino acids. CDR1 SGHTA and CDR2 FQGNSA come from the germline V gene. The J segment lost 0 bases and the V segment lost 5 bases, leaving 7 bases of the junction unmatched. In DNA, the CDR3 is TGTGCCAGCAGCCGATCTGGCGGGGGCTCCTACGAGCAGTACTTC. Protein sequence: CASSRSGGGSYEQYF.

The CDR3 loop reads CASSLLKGTYQPQHF. CDR3 DNA sequence: TGTGCCAGCAGTTTATTAAAGGGAACTTATCAGCCCCAGCATTTT. The V gene is TRBV28, the J gene TRBJ1-5, with D unclear. V was cut by 1 base and J by 5 bases, with 12 bases left in between. Germline V gene sequence: CDR1 MDHEN, CDR2 SYDVKM. CDR3 length equals 15 residues.

The rearrangement uses TRBV18 and TRBJ1-1; tentative D call: TRBD1 (5 bases). CDR3 length: 16 amino acids. Trimming cost V 0 bases and J 1 base, with 12 bases left between them. Per the germline V gene, CDR1 is KGHSH and CDR2 is LQKENI. The CDR3 sequence: CASSPPGDRKNTEAFF. The CDR3 DNA reads as TGTGCCAGCTCACCACCGGGGGACCGGAAGAACACTGAAGCTTTCTTT.

The V call is TRBV28, the J call TRBJ2-3, with unresolved D. This CDR3 has 15 amino acids. V was clipped by 6 bases and J by 2 bases, with 15 bases between them. Per germline, CDR1 MDHEN and CDR2 SYDVKM. DNA of the CDR3: TGTGCCAGCAGCCCCTCCAATCGAGACACAGATACGCAGTATTTT. The encoded protein is CASSPSNRDTDTQYF.

This clone has only one observation. The chain has TRBV5-1 and TRBJ2-2; D gene ambiguous. V lost 7 bases to trimming and J lost 3 bases, with 4 bases between them. Germline values: CDR1 SGHRS, CDR2 YFSETQ. The CDR3 is 11 amino acids. The CDR3 bases are TGCGCCAGCGGAGACACCGGGGAGCTGTTTTTT. It yields the protein CASGDTGELFF.

This chain links TRBV6-5 with TRBJ2-1; 8 bases align to TRBD1. With V trimmed by 5 bases and J by 4 bases, 7 bases remained unmatched. The CDR3 totals 15 residues. Germline V lookup: CDR1 MNHEY, CDR2 SVGAGI. The CDR3 DNA reads as TGTGCCAGCAGTCGAGACAGGGGAGGTTACAATGAGCAGTTCTTC. It yields the protein CASSRDRGGYNEQFF.

The CDR3 DNA reads TGTGCCAGCAGCGGTCAACAGGGGACTCCCTACGAGCAGTACTTC. This translates into CASSGQQGTPYEQYF. The J gene is TRBJ2-7, the V gene TRBV6-1; possible D gene TRBD1, 7 bases. Germline V CDR1 and CDR2: MNHNS, SASEGT. CDR3 length equals 15 residues. The germline V and J ends were trimmed by 6 bases and 2 bases, with 17 bases remaining between them.

This chain uses TRBV25-1 with TRBJ2-7; D perhaps matches TRBD2 (6 bases). CDR3 length: 13 residues. V dropped 2 bases and J dropped 5 bases, with 10 bases sitting between them. The germline CDR1 and CDR2 sequences are MGHDK and SYGVNS. CDR3 nucleotide sequence: TGTGCCAGCAGTGAAGCGGGGAAGGACGAGCAGTACTTC. It specifies CASSEAGKDEQYF.

On this clone: Other DNA sequences in this sample translate to the same CDR3. The CDR3 protein is CASSPGTPGETQYF. As DNA, the CDR3 is TGCGCCAGCAGCCCCGGGACCCCGGGGGAGACCCAGTACTTC. The chain is built from TRBV5-1 and TRBJ2-5; D may correspond to TRBD1 or TRBD2 (5 bases each). CDR1 SGHRS and CDR2 YFSETQ come from the germline V gene. The length of the CDR3 is 14 residues. Between the trimmed V and J ends, which lost 4 bases and 5 bases, there was a span of 15 bases.

V and J are TRBV18 and TRBJ2-6; D may be TRBD1 (5 bases). The V gene lost 5 bases and the J gene lost 1 base, with 15 bases spanning the gap. The germline V gene encodes CDR1 KGHSH and CDR2 LQKENI. The CDR3 runs to 17 residues. This CDR3 is CASSGPIGVSGANVLTF. The CDR3 coding sequence is TGTGCCAGCTCAGGCCCCATAGGGGTTTCTGGGGCCAACGTCCTGACTTTC.

The chain is built from TRBV5-1 and TRBJ2-5, with D unclear. The CDR3 is 15 amino acids. Trimming removed 0 bases from V and 3 bases from J, with 12 bases in between. Germline loops: CDR1 SGHRS, CDR2 YFSETQ. The DNA for the CDR3 is TGCGCCAGCAGCTTGGCCATACAATTGGAAGAGACCCAGTACTTC. Amino acids: CASSLAIQLEETQYF.